This TCR beta chain was sequenced during a study of blood T cells in healthy people across ages. This clonotype occurred a few times. Its antigen remains unknown. A J-beta primer mix and a sample-barcoded 5' primer were used in a second PCR of about 7 to 12 cycles. Each CDR3 protein gets one entry after TCRdb re-called the 5' RACE reads with MiXCR. The sample consists of under 2,000,000 distinct CDR3 sequences, around half of them appearing once. Whole-study findings and limits: No conclusive comparison of naive versus antigen-experienced cells was possible with unsorted PBMCs. Greater diversity and more naive CD4+ cells were seen in long-lived donors than in aged donors. CMV status of donors was not determined, possibly confounding expanded clonotype changes.

The germline gives CDR1 DFQATT, CDR2 SNEGSKA (reference sequence). CDR3 length equals 18 residues. V shed 1 base and J 2 bases; nucleotides not matched to a gene: 15. The sample was blood. The rearrangement links TRBV20-1 to TRBJ2-7, with 9 nucleotides matching TRBD1. This TCR was sampled from a woman in her forties in good health. The CDR3 DNA follows: TGCAGTGCTAGAGCCAGTCCCGGGACAGGGTTGGGGGCCTACGAGCAGTACTTC. Translated: CSARASPGTGLGAYEQYF.